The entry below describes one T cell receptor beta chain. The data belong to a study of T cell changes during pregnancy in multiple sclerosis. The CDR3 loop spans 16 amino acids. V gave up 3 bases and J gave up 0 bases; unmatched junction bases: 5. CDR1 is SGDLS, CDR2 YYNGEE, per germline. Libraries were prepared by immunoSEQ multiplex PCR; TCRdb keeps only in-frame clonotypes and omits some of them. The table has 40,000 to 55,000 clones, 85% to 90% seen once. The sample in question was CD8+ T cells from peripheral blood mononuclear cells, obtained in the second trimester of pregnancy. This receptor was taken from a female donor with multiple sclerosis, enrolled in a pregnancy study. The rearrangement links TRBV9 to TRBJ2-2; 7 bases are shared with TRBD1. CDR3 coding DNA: TGTGCCAGCAGCGCTACCGGGACAGCGAACACCGGGGAGCTGTTTTTT. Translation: CASSATGTANTGELFF.